The source of this TCR beta chain is a study of blood T cell repertoires in COVID-19. Study as a whole: Acute-phase and convalescent COVID-19 samples originated in the United States, Italy and Spain. In each case, the material was cDNA or gDNA derived from T cells, B-cell-depleted T cells, or PBMCs.

In the original workflow: Reference gene primers were amplified, and this amplification served to estimate nucleated cell counts. Assay: immunoSEQ multiplex PCR; the TCRdb copy retains only in-frame clones and omits some. V, J and clone size derive from that table, while D and trimming were established from the DNA sequence. The sample records about 130,000 clones, 70% to 85% being singletons. The CDR3 sequence is 14 residues long. The germline V gene has CDR1 GTSNPN and CDR2 SVGIG (reference sequence). V was pared by 4 bases and J by 1 base, with 13 bases between. The rearrangement links TRBV30 to TRBJ1-1; unclear D gene. This clonotype was obtained from a woman of 80 years or more with acute or convalescent COVID-19. The sample taken for sequencing was peripheral blood. CDR3 DNA: TGTGCCTGGACTACAGAAGCCACGAACACTGAAGCTTTCTTT. It translates to CAWTTEATNTEAFF.